This T cell receptor (beta chain) was captured by sequencing in a study of shared clonotypes between healthy human individuals. Profiling relied on immunoSEQ multiplex PCR, and the TCRdb table lists in-frame clones only, not all of them. The sample lists roughly 1,800,000 clones, approximately 94% occurring once. Overall study results and limits: Exclusively blood specimens were collected; tissue repertoires likely differ. Clonotypes not shared had lower generation probabilities than those common to all four donors. Few donors restricted represented genetic and exposure-history diversity.

Concerning this clone: The target antigen is unknown.

Only CD45RO-negative cells positively selected for CCR7 counted as naive CD8 cells, so terminally differentiated effector memory CD45RA+ cells were excluded. Specimen: naive CD8+ T cells sorted from blood. The clonotype originates from a man younger than 30 in good health.

DNA for the CDR3: TGTGCCATCAGTGAACCCAGCACTGGAGTATACGAGCAGTACTTC. Its protein is CAISEPSTGVYEQYF. The genes are TRBV10-3 and TRBJ2-7; D uncertain. The CDR3 extends over 15 amino acids. CDR1 is ENHRY, CDR2 SYGVKD, per germline. The V and J ends lost 3 bases and 4 bases respectively, with 16 bases between them.